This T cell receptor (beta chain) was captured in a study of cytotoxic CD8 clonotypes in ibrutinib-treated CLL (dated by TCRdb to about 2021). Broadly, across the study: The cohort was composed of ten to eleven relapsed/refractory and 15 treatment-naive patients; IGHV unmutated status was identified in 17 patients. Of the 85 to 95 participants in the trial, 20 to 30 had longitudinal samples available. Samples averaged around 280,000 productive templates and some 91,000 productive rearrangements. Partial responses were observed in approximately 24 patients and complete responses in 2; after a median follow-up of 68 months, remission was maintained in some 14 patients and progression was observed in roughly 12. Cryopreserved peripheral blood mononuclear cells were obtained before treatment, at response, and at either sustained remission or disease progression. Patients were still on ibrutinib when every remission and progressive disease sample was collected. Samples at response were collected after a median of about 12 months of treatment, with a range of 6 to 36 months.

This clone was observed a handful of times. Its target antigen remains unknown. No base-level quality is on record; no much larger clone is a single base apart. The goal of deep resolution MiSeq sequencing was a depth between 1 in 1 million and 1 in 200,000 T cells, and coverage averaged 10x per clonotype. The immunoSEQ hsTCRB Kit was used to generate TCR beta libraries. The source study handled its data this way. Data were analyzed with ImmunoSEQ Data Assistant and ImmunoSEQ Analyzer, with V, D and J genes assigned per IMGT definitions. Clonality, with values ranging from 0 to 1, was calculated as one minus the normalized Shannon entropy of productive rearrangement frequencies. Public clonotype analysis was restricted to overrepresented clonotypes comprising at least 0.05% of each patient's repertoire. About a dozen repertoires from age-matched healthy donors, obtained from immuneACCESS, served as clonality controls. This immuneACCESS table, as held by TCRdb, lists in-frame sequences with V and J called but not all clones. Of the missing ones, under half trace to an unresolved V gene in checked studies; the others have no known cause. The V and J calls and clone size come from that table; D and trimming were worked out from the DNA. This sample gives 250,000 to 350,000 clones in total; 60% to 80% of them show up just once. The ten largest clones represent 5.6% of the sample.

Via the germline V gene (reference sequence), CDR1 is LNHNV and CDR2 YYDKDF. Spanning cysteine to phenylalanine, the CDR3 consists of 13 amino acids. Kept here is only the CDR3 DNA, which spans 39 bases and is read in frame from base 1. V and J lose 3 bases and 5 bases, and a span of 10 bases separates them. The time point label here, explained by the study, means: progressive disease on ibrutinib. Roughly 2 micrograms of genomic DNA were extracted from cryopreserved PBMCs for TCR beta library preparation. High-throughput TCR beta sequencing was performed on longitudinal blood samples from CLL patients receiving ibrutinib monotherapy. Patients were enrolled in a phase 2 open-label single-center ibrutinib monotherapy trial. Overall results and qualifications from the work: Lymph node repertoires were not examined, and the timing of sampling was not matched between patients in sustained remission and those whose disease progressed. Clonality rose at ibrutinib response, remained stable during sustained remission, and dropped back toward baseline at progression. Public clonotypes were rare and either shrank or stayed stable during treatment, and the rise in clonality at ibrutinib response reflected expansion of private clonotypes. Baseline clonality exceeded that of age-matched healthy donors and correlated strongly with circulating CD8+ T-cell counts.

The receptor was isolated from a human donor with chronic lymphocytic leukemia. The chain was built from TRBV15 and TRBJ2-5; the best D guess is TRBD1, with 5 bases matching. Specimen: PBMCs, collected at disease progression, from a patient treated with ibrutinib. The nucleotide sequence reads TGTGCCACCAGCAGTTGGACAAGTGAGACCCAGTACTTC. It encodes CATSSWTSETQYF.